This TCR beta chain was identified in a study of cytomegalovirus exposure and HLA in healthy donors. The overall study: Early released data had tens of millions of unique TCRs, all coming from HLA-typed donors. Study outcomes and limitations: Association of fewer than 20,000 TCR beta sequences with HLA alleles was found at 0.05 false discovery rate in a later analysis. Researchers reported in a later analysis that a missense DCLRE1C variant was tied to TCR beta V- and J-gene trimming.

For this clone: Its antigen is currently unknown.

Both 60 Vbeta primers and 13 Jbeta primers went into the PCR. Libraries were prepared by immunoSEQ multiplex PCR; TCRdb keeps only in-frame clonotypes and omits some of them. The sample has some 150,000 clones; roughly four fifths are singletons. This TCR was recovered from a male donor in good health and CMV-seronegative. Sequencing input: PBMCs.

CDR3 sequence: CASSQAPLAGPHEQYF. CDR3 nucleotide sequence: TGTGCCAGCAGCCAGGCCCCACTAGCGGGACCCCACGAGCAGTACTTC. V usage is TRBV14 and J usage is TRBJ2-7; 10 bases match TRBD2. The V gene end was trimmed by 3 bases and the J gene end by 5 bases; junction bases not matched to a gene: 10. Germline CDR1 reads SGHDN; CDR2 reads FVKESK. This CDR3 has 16 residues. The variable domain in full, with the rest retrieved from reference TRBV14 and TRBJ2-7, is EAGVTQFPSHSVIEKGQTVTLRCDPISGHDNLYWYRRVMGKEIKFLLHFVKESKQDESGMPNNRFLAERTGGTYSTLKVQPAELEDSGVYFCASSQAPLAGPHEQYFGPGTRLTVT.